This TCR beta chain is drawn from a study of T cell repertoires in aging, cancer and after chemotherapy. TCR beta rearrangements were amplified from peripheral blood genomic DNA. Notes on the study in general: Thymic emigration or peripheral T cell expansion may be impaired by lymphoid organ infiltration in hematological cancer.

Looked up from germline, CDR1 is LNHDA and CDR2 is SQIVND (reference sequence). This CDR3 region has 15 residues. Trimming took 3 bases from V and 6 from J, leaving 15 bases between them. Of note for this clonotype: Its antigen is as yet unknown.

TRB rearrangements spanning V, D and J were amplified using mixed TRB-A/B primers. One entry per CDR3 protein, called by TCRdb with MiXCR from the multiplex PCR reads. The repertoire holds around 2,900 distinct CDR3 sequences, about a fifth seen once, with around two fifths in the top ten. The clonotype comes from a human donor with a blood cancer. The specimen was blood. The V call is TRBV19, the J call TRBJ2-1; D perhaps matches TRBD2 (6 bases). For the CDR3, the DNA is TGTGCCAGTAGTATTGGCGGGGCTCGCGGCAATGAGCAGTTCTTC. Translation gives CASSIGGARGNEQFF. The full variable domain, with the rest looked up from reference TRBV19 and TRBJ2-1, is DGGITQSPKYLFRKEGQNVTLSCEQNLNHDAMYWYRQDPGQGLRLIYYSQIVNDFQKGDIAEGYSVSREKKESFPLTVTSAQKNPTAFYLCASSIGGARGNEQFFGPGTRLTVL.